This T cell receptor beta chain originates from a study of blood T cells in healthy people across ages. Findings of the study overall: Per million T cells, TCR beta diversity dropped roughly linearly as age increased.

The V gene's germline CDR1 is SGHNT and CDR2 YYREEE (reference sequence). The CDR3 runs to 15 residues. V was pared by 6 bases and J by 8 bases, with 8 bases of the junction left unmatched. A second PCR, run for 7 to 11 cycles, used a sample-barcoded 5' primer plus a J-beta primer mix. TCRdb fed the 5' RACE reads into MiXCR, producing one record per CDR3 protein. The repertoire has 800,000 or so distinct CDR3 sequences, around two thirds of them found once; the top ten carry around 30%. Points on this clonotype: Antigen: not known.

This clonotype originated in a man between 25 and 39 years old in good health. J is TRBJ2-1 and V is TRBV5-4; the match to TRBD2 covers 13 bases. What was sequenced was blood. CDR3 region: CASTDPGTSGDEQFF. Here the CDR3 DNA reads TGTGCCAGCACCGATCCCGGGACTAGCGGGGATGAGCAGTTCTTC.